The clone carrying this TCR beta chain was observed a few times. V lost 3 bases, J lost 4 bases, and 12 bases lay in between. There are 15 residues in the CDR3. The germline gives CDR1 LNHNV, CDR2 YYDKDF (reference sequence). TCRdb reanalysed the RT-PCR reads using MiXCR and keeps one entry per CDR3 protein. The sample shows hundreds of thousands of distinct CDR3 sequences, approximately 14% of them seen only once. Sample: memory CD4+ T cells from blood. The chain carries TRBV15 and TRBJ2-2; D may be TRBD1 (6 bases). This clonotype was sampled from a female donor in good health, serving as a healthy control. For the CDR3, the DNA is TGTGCCACCAGCAGGGCCGGGACAATCACCGGGGAGCTGTTTTTT. It codes for CATSRAGTITGELFF.